One sample yielded the 4 T cell receptor beta chains listed below, sequenced in a study of CD8 T cells in ankylosing spondylitis. No antigen has been identified for these receptors. In TCRdb, the 5' RACE reads were re-called with MiXCR into one record per CDR3 protein. This table has fewer than 550,000 distinct CDR3 sequences, 5.3% appearing once. Study-level findings and limits: Blood of patients with ankylosing spondylitis appeared to be characterized by a TCR beta motif of eight highly homologous variants.

Input material: blood, either unsorted or a sorted T cell fraction (not recorded which). The receptors derive from a male donor with ankylosing spondylitis.

This clonotype was detected many times. The chain joins TRBV7-8 to TRBJ2-3, with D unresolved. The V gene lost 4 bases and the J gene lost 3 bases, with 14 bases spanning the gap. Germline loops: CDR1 SGHVS, CDR2 FQNEAQ. There are 15 residues in the CDR3. In nucleotides, the CDR3 is TGTGCCAGCAGCTCCCGTACAAGAAGGACAGATACGCAGTATTTT. Protein sequence: CASSSRTRRTDTQYF. The entire variable domain, with the rest obtained from reference TRBV7-8 and TRBJ2-3, is as follows: GAGVSQSPRYKVAKRGQDVALRCDPISGHVSLFWYQQALGQGPEFLTYFQNEAQLDKSGLPSDRFFAERPEGSVSTLKIQRTQQEDSAVYLCASSSRTRRTDTQYFGPGTRLTVL.

The sample holds many counts of this clonotype. The V and J genes are TRBV6-2 or TRBV6-3 and TRBJ1-2, with 7 bases lining up with TRBD1. CDR3 length equals 14 residues. Germline trimming cut 2 bases from V and 2 bases from J; bases unmatched to any gene: 2. Germline CDR1 MNHEY, CDR2 SVGEGT. Written as DNA, the CDR3 is TGTGCCAGCAGTTACCTGGGACAGAACTATGGCTACACCTTC. Translating it yields CASSYLGQNYGYTF.

This clonotype has a count of ten or more. The chain recombines TRBV28 with TRBJ2-6, with D hard to call. This CDR3 is built from 15 residues. CDR1 is MDHEN and CDR2 is SYDVKM in the germline V gene. V lost 1 base and J lost 0, with 4 bases in between. The CDR3 sequence: CASSLFSSGANVLTF. In nucleotides, the CDR3 is TGTGCCAGCAGTTTATTCAGCTCTGGGGCCAACGTCCTGACTTTC.

This clonotype was observed at least ten times. The chain employs TRBV28 and TRBJ2-7; no clear D gene. The CDR3 runs 13 residues. CDR1 is MDHEN and CDR2 is SYDVKM in the germline V gene. Trimming took 5 bases from V and 0 from J, leaving 8 bases between them. The CDR3 DNA sequence: TGTGCCAGCAGTGGCTGGGACTCCTACGAGCAGTACTTC. It codes for CASSGWDSYEQYF.